The rows below give T cell receptor beta chains drawn from one sample of a study of blood T cell dynamics during melanoma immunotherapy. Repertoires were generated with immunoSEQ multiplex PCR, while TCRdb's copy carries only in-frame clones and drops some. Here the sample spans some 13,000 clones, approximately 90% being singletons. Sequencing was performed on effector memory CD8+ T cells from blood, taken from a patient treated with checkpoint blockade. These receptors originate from a human donor with melanoma. Both conserved end residues are part of each CDR3. The D gene is left open where the match is weak. Expanded clones get a size class; other rows say once, few or many, or leave the size out.

TRBD2	.	TRBJ2-1	TRBV27	CASSSRLAGGPVYNEQFF	TGTGCCAGCAGTTCCAGACTAGCGGGAGGGCCCGTCTACAATGAGCAGTTCTTC
.	once	TRBJ2-1	TRBV2	CASSINTNNEQFF	TGTGCCAGCAGTATTAACACGAACAATGAGCAGTTCTTC
TRBD2	.	TRBJ2-7	TRBV5-1	CASSQGLEFDEQYF	TGCGCCAGCAGCCAAGGACTAGAGTTCGACGAGCAGTACTTC
TRBD1	.	TRBJ1-1	TRBV6-5	CASSYSDRGNTEAFF	TGTGCCAGCAGTTATTCCGACAGGGGGAACACTGAAGCTTTCTTT
TRBD2	.	TRBJ2-3	TRBV11-2	CASSTRLAGDVNTQYF	TGTGCCAGCAGCACGAGACTAGCGGGAGACGTAAATACGCAGTATTTT
.	.	TRBJ2-2	TRBV4-2	CASSAGLPAFNTGELFF	TGTGCCAGCAGCGCGGGACTTCCAGCCTTTAACACCGGGGAGCTGTTTTTT
.	.	TRBJ2-7	TRBV18	CASSPPGEHEQYF	TGTGCCAGCTCCCCACCCGGCGAGCACGAGCAGTACTTC
TRBD1	.	TRBJ1-2	TRBV29-1	CSVVGQPFYGYTF	TGCAGCGTTGTGGGACAGCCCTTTTATGGCTACACCTTC
.	.	TRBJ1-4	TRBV6-5	CASSYIGVNEKLFF	TGTGCCAGCAGTTACATAGGGGTGAATGAAAAACTGTTTTTT
TRBD2	.	TRBJ2-1	TRBV15	CATSREGLAGLNEQFF	TGTGCCACCAGCAGAGAAGGACTAGCGGGATTGAATGAGCAGTTCTTC
TRBD1	once	TRBJ2-5	TRBV19	CASSLQGAGETQYF	TGTGCCAGTAGTCTCCAGGGGGCGGGAGAGACCCAGTACTTC
.	.	TRBJ2-7	TRBV12-1	CASSFVSPRTACWRIRYEQYF	TGTGCCAGCAGCTTTGTGTCCCCTCGGACAGCCTGTTGGAGGATCCGCTACGAGCAGTACTTC
TRBD1	.	TRBJ1-2	TRBV27	CASSLGQGAYGYTF	TGTGCCAGCAGTTTGGGACAGGGGGCGTATGGCTACACCTTC
TRBD2	.	TRBJ2-3	TRBV29-1	CSVERTSGTYTDTQYF	TGCAGCGTTGAACGGACTAGCGGGACGTACACAGATACGCAGTATTTT
.	once	TRBJ2-7	TRBV10-3	CAIRDGSSYEQYF	TGTGCCATCAGAGACGGGAGCTCCTACGAGCAGTACTTC
.	.	TRBJ2-3	TRBV7-2	CASSGGTLFTDTQYF	TGTGCCAGCAGCGGTGGCACATTGTTTACAGATACGCAGTATTTT
.	.	TRBJ1-3	TRBV6-6	CATTTGYGNTIYF	TGTGCCACCACGACGGGGTATGGAAACACCATATATTTT
TRBD2	.	TRBJ2-7	TRBV27	CASSSGGDEQYF	TGTGCCAGCAGTAGCGGGGGGGACGAGCAGTACTTC
TRBD1	.	TRBJ2-5	TRBV7-7	CASSFGGGTGVLEQETQYF	TGTGCTAGCAGCTTTGGGGGCGGGACAGGGGTTCTGGAGCAAGAGACCCAGTACTTC
TRBD1	.	TRBJ2-1	TRBV18	CASLTGVTNNEQFF	TGTGCCAGCCTCACAGGGGTCACAAACAATGAGCAGTTCTTC
.	once	TRBJ2-6	TRBV9	CASSAPVGLGGSGANVLTF	TGTGCCAGCAGCGCCCCGGTTGGGCTGGGGGGATCTGGGGCCAACGTCCTGACTTTC
.	.	TRBJ2-7	TRBV2	CASFGGRVGYEQYF	TGTGCCAGCTTTGGGGGCAGGGTTGGCTACGAGCAGTACTTC
TRBD2	.	TRBJ2-1	TRBV29-1	CSVEDGLAVYNEQFF	TGCAGCGTTGAAGATGGGCTAGCGGTGTACAATGAGCAGTTCTTC
.	.	TRBJ1-1	TRBV19	CASISPPEAFF	TGTGCCAGTATATCCCCCCCTGAAGCTTTCTTT
TRBD1	.	TRBJ1-1	TRBV27	CASNQQGGNTEAFF	TGTGCCAGCAACCAACAGGGGGGGAACACTGAAGCTTTCTTT
TRBD2	.	TRBJ2-1	TRBV6-5	CASSYTGTSDSSQFF	TGTGCCAGCAGTTACACCGGGACTAGCGATTCCTCGCAGTTCTTC
.	.	TRBJ2-3	TRBV29-1	CSALVDTQYF	TGCAGCGCTCTCGTGGATACGCAGTATTTT
.	once	TRBJ2-5	TRBV7-9	CASSLAVSGPGETQYF	TGTGCCAGCAGCTTAGCGGTTAGCGGACCTGGGGAGACCCAGTACTTC
TRBD1	.	TRBJ2-1	TRBV19	CASNPLGTGSGNEQFF	TGTGCCAGTAATCCCCTAGGGACAGGGAGTGGCAATGAGCAGTTCTTC
.	.	TRBJ2-5	TRBV7-2	CASSLDEETQYF	TGTGCCAGCAGCTTAGACGAAGAGACCCAGTACTTC
.	.	TRBJ2-1	TRBV30	CAWSVGGPYNEQFF	TGTGCCTGGAGTGTCGGAGGGCCCTACAATGAGCAGTTCTTC
TRBD1	.	TRBJ1-1	TRBV2	CASSESGTGGLNTEAFF	TGTGCCAGCAGTGAATCGGGGACAGGGGGCCTGAACACTGAAGCTTTCTTT
.	.	TRBJ1-1	TRBV6-1	CASSASGGNTEAFF	TGTGCCAGCAGTGCGTCTGGTGGGAACACTGAAGCTTTCTTT
TRBD2	.	TRBJ2-1	TRBV7-8	CASRGGTSGLSSYNEQFF	TGTGCCAGCCGGGGAGGGACTAGCGGGTTGAGCTCCTACAATGAGCAGTTCTTC
.	.	TRBJ2-2	TRBV30	CAWSQSGELFF	TGTGCCTGGAGCCAGTCCGGGGAGCTGTTTTTT
TRBD2	.	TRBJ2-7	TRBV5-6	CASSPERTSGRLYEQYF	TGTGCCAGCAGCCCGGAACGCACTAGCGGGAGGCTCTACGAGCAGTACTTC
.	.	TRBJ1-2	TRBV6-5	CASSYGLWGGDGYTF	TGTGCCAGCAGTTACGGTCTTTGGGGGGGGGATGGCTACACCTTC
TRBD1	.	TRBJ2-7	TRBV9	CASSYSGTDYEQYF	TGTGCCAGCAGCTATTCCGGGACAGACTACGAGCAGTACTTC
.	.	TRBJ1-3	TRBV6-1	CASSDGPTSGNTIYF	TGTGCCAGCAGTGACGGACCAACCTCTGGAAACACCATATATTTT
TRBD1	.	TRBJ2-3	TRBV10-2	CASSEGTAVPLYTDTQYF	TGCGCCAGCAGTGAAGGGACAGCCGTACCACTATACACAGATACGCAGTATTTT
.	.	TRBJ1-2	TRBV20-1	CSATGRNGYTF	TGCAGTGCTACGGGACGGAATGGCTACACCTTC
.	.	TRBJ2-1	TRBV6-1	CASPGSGYTYNEQFF	TGTGCCAGCCCGGGGTCAGGATATACCTACAATGAGCAGTTCTTC
.	.	TRBJ1-1	TRBV19	CASSTGGRTEAFF	TGTGCCAGTAGTACGGGGGGACGGACTGAAGCTTTCTTT
TRBD1	.	TRBJ1-2	TRBV19	CASSSGGSNYGYTF	TGTGCCAGTAGCTCAGGGGGATCTAACTATGGCTACACCTTC
.	.	TRBJ2-2	TRBV9	CASGVVAGQSTGELFF	TGTGCCAGCGGCGTAGTGGCAGGTCAATCCACCGGGGAGCTGTTTTTT
TRBD1	.	TRBJ2-7	TRBV19	CASSPPGTGLDEQYF	TGTGCCAGTAGTCCCCCGGGGACAGGGCTCGACGAGCAGTACTTC
.	.	TRBJ2-7	TRBV2	CASKGYEQYF	TGTGCCAGCAAGGGGTACGAGCAGTACTTC
TRBD2	few	TRBJ2-7	TRBV19	CASSTIPRASGSNEQYF	TGTGCCAGTAGTACCATCCCTAGGGCTAGCGGGAGTAATGAGCAGTACTTC
TRBD1	.	TRBJ1-2	TRBV29-1	CSVVPQGVNYGYTF	TGCAGCGTAGTTCCACAGGGGGTTAACTATGGCTACACCTTC